The 4 T cell receptor beta chains below all came from one sample that was sequenced in a study of blood T cell repertoires in COVID-19. TCRdb's copy holds only in-frame clones and misses some; the assay was immunoSEQ multiplex PCR. This table has more than 45,000 clones, 85% to 95% appearing once. Sequencing was carried out using peripheral blood. These receptors were collected from an elderly woman with acute or convalescent COVID-19.

The genes are TRBV7-9 and TRBJ1-2, with 12 nucleotides matching TRBD1. Germline assignment: CDR1 SEHNR and CDR2 FQNEAQ (reference sequence). CDR3 length: 18 amino acids. The V and J ends lost 1 base and 7 bases, in that order; junction bases with no gene match: 13. CDR3: CASSLGTSGTGGLSGYTF. CDR3 nucleotide sequence: TGTGCCAGCAGCTTAGGGACATCCGGGACAGGGGGCCTTTCTGGCTACACCTTC.

This chain joins TRBV10-3 and TRBJ2-5; 10 bases are shared with TRBD2. This CDR3 contains 15 residues. The junction had 9 bases not matched to a gene; V was cut back by 4 bases and J by 7 bases. Germline CDR1 reads ENHRY; CDR2 reads SYGVKD. The CDR3 DNA follows: TGTGCCATCAGTGGGTCTAGCGGGAGCCTTTTGACCCAGTACTTC. Amino acids: CAISGSSGSLLTQYF.

The V gene is TRBV6-5, the J gene TRBJ1-4; D not certain. V shed 5 bases and J shed 8 bases, with 9 bases lying between them. CDR1 and CDR2 from the germline V gene are MNHEY and SVGAGI. CDR3 size: 12 residues. The CDR3 region has the DNA TGTGCCAGCAGTCCCGGTGCCGAAAAACTGTTTTTT. It encodes CASSPGAEKLFF.

V is TRBV5-4 and J is TRBJ2-1, with D perhaps TRBD1 (6 bases). V lost 0 bases to trimming and J lost 8 bases, with 9 bases between them. Per germline, CDR1 SGHNT and CDR2 YYREEE (reference sequence). CDR3 length: 13 residues. Written as DNA, the CDR3 is TGTGCCAGCAGCTTGGGGCAGGGGTATGAGCAGTTCTTC. This codes for CASSLGQGYEQFF.